These 10 T cell receptor beta chains share one sample of origin, sequenced in a study of memory CD4+ T cells and cytomegalovirus serostatus. Repertoires were generated with immunoSEQ multiplex PCR, while TCRdb's copy carries only in-frame clones and drops some. The sample comprises about 100,000 clones, around 80% of which are singletons, and 3.6% rests with the top ten. The sort gate was single viable CD3+CD4+CD8-CD45RO+ cells for memory CD4+ T cells. Sequencing input: memory CD4+ T cells from blood. The receptor set was obtained from an adult in good health and CMV-seropositive.

In regard to this clone: Other DNA sequences within the sample encode an identical CDR3. The V gene is TRBV2, the J gene TRBJ1-1; 7 bases align to TRBD1. There are 14 residues in the CDR3. J gave up 4 bases and V 2 bases, and 4 bases lay outside the gene matches. Per germline, CDR1 SNHLY and CDR2 FYNNEI. CDR3 region: CASSERQGGTEAFF. The DNA of the CDR3 is TGTGCCAGCAGTGAAAGGCAGGGGGGCACTGAAGCTTTCTTT.

The chain recombines TRBV12-5 with TRBJ1-3; D call uncertain. Trimming removed 1 base at V and 3 bases at J, with 1 base between. Germline V gene sequence: CDR1 LGHNT, CDR2 FRNRAP. The CDR3 loop spans 12 amino acids. DNA of the CDR3: TGTGCTAGTGGTTTGGGTGGAAACACCATATATTTT. Its protein is CASGLGGNTIYF.

The CDR3 reads CASSLRGGRETQYF. Here the CDR3 DNA reads TGTGCCAGCAGCTTAAGGGGGGGCCGGGAGACCCAGTACTTC. The chain carries TRBV7-3 and TRBJ2-5; a weak D match, TRBD2 (7 bases). The germline CDR1 and CDR2 sequences are SGHTA and FQGTGA. The V and J ends lost 1 base and 5 bases respectively, with 11 bases between them. The CDR3 covers 14 residues.

The rearrangement uses TRBV9 and TRBJ2-5; unclear D gene. The V end lost 0 bases, the J end lost 4 bases, and 10 bases lay between the germline ends. Germline lookup yields CDR1 SGDLS and CDR2 YYNGEE. The CDR3 spans 14 residues. CDR3 in DNA: TGTGCCAGCAGCGTAGAGTCCAGGTTAGAGACCCAGTACTTC. This translates into CASSVESRLETQYF.

The V gene is TRBV15, the J gene TRBJ1-3, with TRBD1 identical over 9 bases. The germline V gene encodes CDR1 LNHNV and CDR2 YYDKDF (reference sequence). This CDR3 is built from 16 residues. The junction had 6 bases not matched to a gene; V was cut back by 3 bases and J by 3 bases. CDR3 DNA sequence: TGTGCCACCAGCAGGGAACAGGGGGCGGTTGGAAACACCATATATTTT. Translating gives CATSREQGAVGNTIYF.

The chain links TRBV6-5 to TRBJ1-1, with TRBD1 matching 9 bases. From germline, CDR1 is MNHEY and CDR2 SVGAGI. The V and J ends lost 6 bases and 10 bases, in that order; junction bases with no gene match: 9. The CDR3 is 13 amino acids. CDR3 DNA: TGTGCCAGCAGGAGCGACAGGGGGAAAGGAGCTTTCTTT. Amino acid sequence: CASRSDRGKGAFF.

V gene TRBV11-3 combines with J gene TRBJ2-2; D is unclear. V was trimmed by 6 bases and J by 6 bases, leaving 11 bases between them. The CDR3 loop spans 13 amino acids. Germline V CDR1 and CDR2: SGHNT, YENEEA. The CDR3 nucleotides read TGTGCCAGCAGGAACACCTTAGCCGGGGAGCTGTTTTTT. It translates to CASRNTLAGELFF.

This chain joins TRBV6-1 and TRBJ1-2; no clear D. Per the germline V gene, CDR1 is MNHNS and CDR2 is SASEGT. The CDR3 length is 12 residues. Between the trimmed V and J ends, which lost 2 bases and 3 bases, there was a span of 4 bases. CDR3 sequence (DNA): TGTGCCAGCAGTGAAAGGCACTATGGCTACACCTTC. This translates into CASSERHYGYTF.

This sequence joins TRBV6-1 and TRBJ1-5; no clear D. The CDR3 has 13 residues. Per germline, CDR1 MNHNS and CDR2 SASEGT. V lost 7 bases, J lost 4 bases, and 11 bases lay in between. CDR3 nucleotide sequence: TGTGCCAGCACCCAGACGGGAAATCAGCCCCAGCATTTT. Its protein product is CASTQTGNQPQHF.

The V and J genes are TRBV5-1 and TRBJ2-7, with TRBD1 matching over 9 bases. This CDR3 spans 14 amino acids. The V and J ends lost 4 bases and 3 bases, in that order; junction bases with no gene match: 5. Per the germline V gene, CDR1 is SGHRS and CDR2 is YFSETQ. The CDR3, as DNA: TGCGCCAGCAGCCCAACAGGGGGCAGCTACGAGCAGTACTTC. It is translated as CASSPTGGSYEQYF.